This T cell receptor (beta chain) was retrieved from a study of T cells expressing NK-cell markers. The wider study: Researchers got TCR beta repertoires out of sorted CD3+CD56+NKG2C+, CD3+CD56+NKG2C- and CD3+CD56-NKG2C+ T cells.

One entry per CDR3 protein, without DNA, is what TCRdb gives after re-calling the 5' RACE reads. The sample data list under 500,000 distinct CDR3 sequences. The receptor was isolated from a woman between 18 and 69 years old in good health. The source material was blood T cells: a sorted CD56 or NKG2C T cell subset, CD4+ or CD8+ T cells, or bulk PBMC T cells (not recorded which).

The CDR3: CASSSSRGLGGNTIYF. The genes are TRBV7-2 and TRBJ1-3; TCRdb indicates TRBD1, and absent DNA this call remains unverified. The germline V gene has CDR1 SGHTA and CDR2 FQGNSA. The CDR3 has 16 residues.